The table lists the clone carrying this T cell receptor beta chain with many counts. The antigen is unknown. The sample is drawn from a study of neurological immune-mediated disorders. In each sequencing run, over 170 million TCR-beta sequences were generated from 15-18 subjects. TCRdb used MiXCR to reprocess the 5' RACE reads, holding one entry per CDR3 protein. Counted here are some 60,000 distinct CDR3 sequences, less than 10% occurring once; the ten biggest clones make up approximately 12%. As for time point: longitudinal time-point 2. Volunteers from a blood bank in Maryland, USA, made up the healthy controls. Unsorted libraries were derived from 2 million PBMCs stored at -80 C. Whole-study results and caveats: Private repertoires in all groups were suggested by the absence of shared CDR3 amino acid sequences among expanded clones across subjects.

Trimming cost V 1 base and J 3 bases, with 14 bases left between them. Germline loops: CDR1 LNHNV, CDR2 YYDKDF (reference sequence). CDR3 length equals 16 residues. The receptor was derived from a man aged 30-40 years in good health. The sequenced sample consisted of PBMCs. The V gene is TRBV15, the J gene TRBJ2-3; maybe TRBD2 (6 bases). The CDR3 sequence is CATSRGTSFFTDTQYF. The CDR3, as DNA: TGTGCCACCAGCAGAGGTACTAGCTTCTTTACAGATACGCAGTATTTT.